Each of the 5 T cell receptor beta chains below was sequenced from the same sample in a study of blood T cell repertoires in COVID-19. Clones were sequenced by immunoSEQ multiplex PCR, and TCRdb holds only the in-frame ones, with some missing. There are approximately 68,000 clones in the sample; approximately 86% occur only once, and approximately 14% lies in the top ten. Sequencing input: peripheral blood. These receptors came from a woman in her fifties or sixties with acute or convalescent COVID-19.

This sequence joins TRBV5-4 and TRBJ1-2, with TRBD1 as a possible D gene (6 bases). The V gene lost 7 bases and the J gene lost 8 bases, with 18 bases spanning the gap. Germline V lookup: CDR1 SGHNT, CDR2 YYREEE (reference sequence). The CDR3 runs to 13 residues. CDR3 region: CASGLQGSGGYTF. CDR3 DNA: TGTGCCAGCGGGCTACAGGGATCAGGCGGCTACACCTTC.

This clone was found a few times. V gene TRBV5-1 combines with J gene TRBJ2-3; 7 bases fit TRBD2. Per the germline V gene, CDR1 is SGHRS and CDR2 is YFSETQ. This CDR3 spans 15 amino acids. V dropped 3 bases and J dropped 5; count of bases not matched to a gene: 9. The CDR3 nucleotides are TGCGCCAGCAGCTATGAGGCTAGCGGAGGAGATACGCAGTATTTT. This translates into CASSYEASGGDTQYF.

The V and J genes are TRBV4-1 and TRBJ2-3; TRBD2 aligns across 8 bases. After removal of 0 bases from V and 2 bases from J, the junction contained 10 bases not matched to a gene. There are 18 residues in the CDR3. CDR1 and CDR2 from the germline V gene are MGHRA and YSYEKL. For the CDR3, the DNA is TGCGCCAGCAGCCAAGACGCGGGGGGATTTCCAGACACAGATACGCAGTATTTT. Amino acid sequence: CASSQDAGGFPDTDTQYF.

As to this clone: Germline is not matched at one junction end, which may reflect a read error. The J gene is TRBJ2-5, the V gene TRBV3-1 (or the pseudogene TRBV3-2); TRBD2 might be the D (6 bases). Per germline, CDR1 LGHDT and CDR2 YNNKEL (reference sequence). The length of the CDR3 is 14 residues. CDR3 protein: CASSGGTSGEAQYF. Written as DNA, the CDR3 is TGTGCCAGCAGCGGCGGGACCTCTGGAGAGGCCCAGTACTTC.

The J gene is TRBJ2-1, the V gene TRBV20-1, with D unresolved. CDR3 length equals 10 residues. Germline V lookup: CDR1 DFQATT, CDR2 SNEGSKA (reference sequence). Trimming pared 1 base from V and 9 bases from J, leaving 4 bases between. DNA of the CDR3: TGCAGTGCTAGAGCCGTTGAGCAGTTCTTC. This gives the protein CSARAVEQFF.